This T cell receptor beta chain was sequenced during a study of blood T cell repertoires in COVID-19. The J segment lost 5 bases and the V segment lost 6 bases, leaving 7 bases of the junction unmatched. This CDR3 is 16 amino acids long. The germline V gene has CDR1 MDHEN and CDR2 SYDVKM. Assay used: immunoSEQ multiplex PCR; TCRdb lists only in-frame clones, some missing. The top ten hold around 1.6% of the sample, which has approximately 210,000 clones, 88% seen once. This TCR was recovered from a man in his 70s with acute or convalescent COVID-19. Sequencing used peripheral blood. This chain links TRBV28 with TRBJ2-2; 12 bases align to TRBD2. CDR3 DNA: TGTGCCAGCAGCTTGGGGGGGACTAGCGGGACCGGGGAGCTGTTTTTT. It is translated as CASSLGGTSGTGELFF.